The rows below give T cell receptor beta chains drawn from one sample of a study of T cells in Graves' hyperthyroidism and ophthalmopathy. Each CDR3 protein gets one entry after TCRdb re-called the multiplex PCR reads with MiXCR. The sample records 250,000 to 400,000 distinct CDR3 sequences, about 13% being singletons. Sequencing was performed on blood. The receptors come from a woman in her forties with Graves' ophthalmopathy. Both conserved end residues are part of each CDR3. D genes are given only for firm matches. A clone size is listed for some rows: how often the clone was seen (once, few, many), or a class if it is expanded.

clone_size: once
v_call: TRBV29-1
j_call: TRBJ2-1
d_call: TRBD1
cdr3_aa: CSVSGQGAGNEQFF
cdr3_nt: TGCAGCGTTTCGGGACAGGGGGCGGGGAATGAGCAGTTCTTC

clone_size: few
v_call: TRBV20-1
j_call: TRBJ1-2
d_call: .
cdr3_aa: CSALKGTEIGYTF
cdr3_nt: TGCAGTGCCCTCAAGGGGACGGAAATTGGCTACACCTTC

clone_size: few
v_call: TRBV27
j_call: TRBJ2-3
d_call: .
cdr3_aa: CASSPLSGTDTQYF
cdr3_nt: TGTGCCAGCAGTCCCCTTTCGGGCACAGATACGCAGTATTTT

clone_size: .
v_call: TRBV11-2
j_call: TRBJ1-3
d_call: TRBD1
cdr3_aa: CASSWPRTGGRNTIYF
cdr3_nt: TGTGCCAGCAGCTGGCCCCGGACAGGGGGACGAAACACCATATATTTT

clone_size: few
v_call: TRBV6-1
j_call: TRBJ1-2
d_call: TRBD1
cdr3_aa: CASSTKPGQGYGYTF
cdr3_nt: TGTGCCAGCAGTACAAAACCGGGACAGGGCTATGGCTACACCTTC

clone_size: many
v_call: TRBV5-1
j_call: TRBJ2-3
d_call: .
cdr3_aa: CASSLEGRTDTQYF
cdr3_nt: TGCGCCAGCAGCTTGGAGGGCCGCACAGATACGCAGTATTTT

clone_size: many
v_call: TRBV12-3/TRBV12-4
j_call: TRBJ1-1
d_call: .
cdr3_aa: CASNGVLSTEAFF
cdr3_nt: TGTGCCAGCAACGGCGTTCTGAGCACTGAAGCTTTCTTT

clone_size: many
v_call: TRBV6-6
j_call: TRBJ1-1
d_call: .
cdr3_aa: CASSYSMSGGTEAFF
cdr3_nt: TGTGCCAGCAGTTACTCGATGTCTGGGGGGACTGAAGCTTTCTTT

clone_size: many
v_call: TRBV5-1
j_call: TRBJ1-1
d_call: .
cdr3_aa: CASRTSMNTEAFF
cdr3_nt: TGCGCCAGCAGGACTAGCATGAACACTGAAGCTTTCTTT

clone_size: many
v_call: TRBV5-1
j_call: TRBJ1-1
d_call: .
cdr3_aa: CASSPGVNTEAFF
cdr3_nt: TGCGCCAGCAGCCCGGGAGTGAACACTGAAGCTTTCTTT